This TCR beta chain is from a study of CD8 T cells in ankylosing spondylitis. Study-wide points: Seemingly distinctive of ankylosing spondylitis blood was a TCR beta motif formed by eight highly homologous variants. Earlier authors reported some of these motif variants in reactive arthritis synovial fluid and blood.

Trimming removed 2 bases at V and 1 base at J, with 3 bases between. The CDR3 contains 14 residues. Germline V gene data show CDR1 as SNHLY and CDR2 as FYNNEI. The TCR beta libraries were generated through quantitative 5'-RACE incorporating molecular barcodes. A single record per CDR3 protein comes from TCRdb applying MiXCR to the 5' RACE reads. The sample carries about 800,000 distinct CDR3 sequences, about 11% recorded once. In its sample, this clonotype was seen once. No antigen is known for it. Specimen: blood, either unsorted or a sorted T cell fraction (not recorded which). The chain joins TRBV2 to TRBJ2-6; no firm D call. This receptor was taken from a male donor with ankylosing spondylitis. The CDR3: CASSETSGANVLTF. CDR3 coding DNA: TGTGCCAGCAGTGAAACGTCTGGGGCCAACGTCCTGACTTTC.